These 21 T cell receptor beta chains were sequenced from one sample in a study of cytomegalovirus exposure and HLA in healthy donors. The PCR employed 60 Vbeta primers together with 13 Jbeta primers. The assay was immunoSEQ multiplex PCR, and TCRdb's table has in-frame clones only and misses some. The sample has 75,000 to 90,000 clones; about 60% are singletons. Source material: PBMCs. The receptors here all came from a middle-aged woman in good health and CMV-seropositive.

The CDR3 bases are TGCGCCAGCAGGGGGGACAGGGGGCAGGACACCGGGGAGCTGTTTTTT. Encoded protein: CASRGDRGQDTGELFF. This chain joins TRBV10-2 and TRBJ2-2, with 12 bases aligning to TRBD1. The CDR3 is made up of 16 amino acids. V trimming: 6 bases; J trimming: 3 bases; junction bases outside the gene matches: 5. Per the germline V gene, CDR1 is WSHSY and CDR2 is SAAADI.

J is TRBJ2-7 and V is TRBV5-3; 7 bases agree with TRBD2. TRBV5-3 counts as an open reading frame of uncertain function. Unmatched junction bases numbered 8, after V lost 4 bases and J lost 7 bases. This CDR3 comprises 13 residues. CDR3 residues: CARSNRAGSEQYF. The CDR3 nucleotides are TGTGCCAGAAGCAACAGAGCGGGAAGTGAGCAGTACTTC.

The V call is TRBV2, the J call TRBJ1-2; 8 nucleotides line up with TRBD1. The CDR3 loop spans 15 amino acids. V lost 2 bases to trimming and J lost 4 bases; unmatched junction nucleotides: 6. CDR1 is SNHLY and CDR2 is FYNNEI in the germline V gene. CDR3 in amino acids: CASSESRGRTYGYTF. Written as DNA, the CDR3 is TGTGCCAGCAGTGAAAGCAGGGGGCGAACCTATGGCTACACCTTC.

The V call is TRBV15, the J call TRBJ2-1; 13 bases align to TRBD2. Germline V gene data show CDR1 as LNHNV and CDR2 as YYDKDF (reference sequence). CDR3 length: 17 residues. V gave up 4 bases and J gave up 5 bases; unmatched junction bases: 8. The CDR3 nucleotides read TGTGCCACCAGCAAAGAAAAGGGGACTAGCGGGAACAATGAGCAGTTCTTC. The encoded protein is CATSKEKGTSGNNEQFF.

The rearrangement joins TRBV27 to TRBJ2-3; 7 bases map to TRBD2. The CDR3 runs to 16 residues. Germline V gene sequence: CDR1 MNHEY, CDR2 SMNVEV (reference sequence). The V and J ends lost 6 bases and 2 bases, in that order; junction bases with no gene match: 11. The DNA of the CDR3 is TGTGCCAGCAGGTCCGGGACTACCCGATCCACAGATACGCAGTATTTT. Residues: CASRSGTTRSTDTQYF.

The chain is built from TRBV27 and TRBJ2-5, with D possibly matching TRBD2 (6 bases). This CDR3 comprises 16 residues. CDR1 is MNHEY and CDR2 is SMNVEV in the germline V gene (reference sequence). Trimming took off 5 bases at V and 5 bases at J, with 21 bases between the two ends. The CDR3 protein is CASSPTLGGPRETQYF. CDR3 DNA: TGTGCCAGCAGTCCCACTTTGGGGGGACCGCGGGAGACCCAGTACTTC.

CDR3 in DNA: TGTGCCAGTAGACCGGGACTAGGGACCGACGAGCAGTACTTC. Its protein is CASRPGLGTDEQYF. The gene calls are TRBV19 and TRBJ2-7, with TRBD2 identical over 8 bases. The ends lost 6 bases at V and 5 bases at J; junction bases unmatched: 9. The germline gives CDR1 LNHDA, CDR2 SQIVND (reference sequence). The CDR3 sequence is 14 residues long.

The chain links TRBV4-3 to TRBJ2-1, with TRBD2 matching over 9 bases. The CDR3 is made up of 16 amino acids. The V and J ends lost 0 bases and 4 bases, in that order; junction bases with no gene match: 4. CDR1 is LGHNA, CDR2 YSLEER, per germline. CDR3 bases: TGCGCCAGCAGCCAAGATCGGGCGGGAGGGTACAATGAGCAGTTCTTC. It yields the protein CASSQDRAGGYNEQFF.

This clone came up a few times. The V call is TRBV7-9, the J call TRBJ2-7; 10 bases align to TRBD1. The germline V gene has CDR1 SEHNR and CDR2 FQNEAQ (reference sequence). Trimming cost V 5 bases and J 6 bases; bases outside gene matches: 7. The CDR3 covers 14 residues. CDR3: CASSPPGTGVEQYF. The CDR3 region has the DNA TGTGCCAGCAGCCCCCCGGGGACAGGGGTCGAGCAGTACTTC.

This rearrangement joins TRBV5-1 to TRBJ2-7; 10 nucleotides align to TRBD2. Germline CDR1 SGHRS, CDR2 YFSETQ. V lost 0 bases to trimming and J lost 5 bases; unmatched junction nucleotides: 5. CDR3 length equals 15 residues. CDR3 sequence: CASSLVASGSHEQYF. Here the CDR3 DNA reads TGCGCCAGCAGCTTGGTAGCTAGCGGGAGCCACGAGCAGTACTTC.

The chain recombines TRBV6-1 with TRBJ1-4; D is unclear. Trimming stripped 4 bases from V and 2 bases from J, with 17 bases between. CDR1 MNHNS and CDR2 SASEGT come from the germline V gene. The CDR3 extends over 17 amino acids. The CDR3: CASSGTVSSLTNEKLFF. The CDR3 DNA is TGTGCCAGCAGTGGTACAGTTTCCTCCTTGACTAATGAAAAACTGTTTTTT.

This clone was picked up a small number of times. The CDR3 loop reads CASSPWTGQETQYF. The CDR3 DNA sequence: TGTGCCAGCAGCCCTTGGACAGGTCAAGAGACCCAGTACTTC. The chain links TRBV9 to TRBJ2-5; 7 nucleotides agree with TRBD1. CDR3 length equals 14 residues. Germline assignment: CDR1 SGDLS and CDR2 YYNGEE. With V trimmed by 4 bases and J by 2 bases, 5 bases remained unmatched.

In DNA form, the CDR3 reads TGTGCCAGCAGTTACGGGCCTACAAATGAAAAACTGTTTTTT. Amino acid sequence: CASSYGPTNEKLFF. The rearrangement links TRBV6-6 to TRBJ1-4, with D unresolved. CDR1 is MNHNY, CDR2 SVGAGI, per germline (reference sequence). The CDR3 spans 14 residues. The V end lost 2 bases, the J end lost 5 bases, and 9 bases lay between the germline ends.

The V gene is TRBV5-1, the J gene TRBJ2-3; 10 bases match TRBD2. The CDR3 extends over 14 amino acids. In germline, CDR1 is SGHRS, CDR2 YFSETQ. V was clipped by 0 bases and J by 5 bases; unmatched bases: 0. The CDR3 here is CASSLGTSGDTQYF. In DNA, the CDR3 is TGCGCCAGCAGCTTGGGGACTAGCGGAGATACGCAGTATTTT. Combining the CDR3 with reference TRBV5-1 and TRBJ2-3 gives the whole variable domain KAGVTQTPRYLIKTRGQQVTLSCSPISGHRSVSWYQQTPGQGLQFLFEYFSETQRNKGNFPGRFSGRQFSNSRSEMNVSTLELGDSALYLCASSLGTSGDTQYFGPGTRLTVL.

This clone occurred a few times. The gene calls are TRBV4-1 and TRBJ1-1; possibly TRBD1 for D (6 bases). This CDR3 has 14 residues. Germline CDR1 and CDR2: MGHRA and YSYEKL. Trimming took off 4 bases at V and 1 base at J, with 10 bases between the two ends. DNA of the CDR3: TGCGCCAGCAGCCCGATACAGGGGAACACTGAAGCTTTCTTT. Protein sequence: CASSPIQGNTEAFF.

The chain uses TRBV2 and TRBJ1-4; D remains ambiguous. CDR1 and CDR2 (germline): SNHLY, FYNNEI. This CDR3 is built from 12 residues. Trimming pared 5 bases from V and 11 bases from J, leaving 12 bases between. CDR3 residues: CASSPTVGKLFF. Here the CDR3 DNA reads TGTGCCAGCAGTCCCACAGTCGGCAAACTGTTTTTT.

This clone was recorded a few times. V usage is TRBV5-1 and J usage is TRBJ1-2; TRBD1 agrees at 9 bases. Per the germline V gene, CDR1 is SGHRS and CDR2 is YFSETQ. After removal of 4 bases from V and 6 bases from J, the junction contained 7 bases not matched to a gene. This CDR3 contains 14 residues. CDR3 region: CASSQDRGGDGYTF. For the CDR3, the DNA is TGCGCCAGCAGCCAGGACAGGGGAGGGGATGGCTACACCTTC.

This rearrangement joins TRBV30 to TRBJ2-7; tentative D call: TRBD1 (6 bases). From germline, CDR1 is GTSNPN and CDR2 SVGIG (reference sequence). The CDR3 consists of 19 residues. The V and J ends lost 2 bases and 0 bases respectively, with 26 bases between them. CDR3 DNA: TGTGCCTGGAGTAAATACCCAGGGGCGCGCCTCCCGAGCTCCTACGAGCAGTACTTC. Translated, it gives CAWSKYPGARLPSSYEQYF.

The CDR3 loop reads CASSLAAGGFAEQYF. Written as DNA, the CDR3 is TGTGCCAGCAGCCTGGCAGCGGGAGGATTCGCCGAGCAGTACTTC. This sequence joins TRBV27 and TRBJ2-7; TRBD2 matches at 9 bases. After removal of 6 bases from V and 6 bases from J, the junction contained 12 bases not matched to a gene. CDR1 and CDR2 from the germline V gene are MNHEY and SMNVEV (reference sequence). CDR3 length: 15 residues.

V and J are TRBV7-2 and TRBJ1-2; 10 bases are a match to TRBD1. Germline V lookup: CDR1 SGHTA, CDR2 FQGNSA. The CDR3 spans 14 residues. V dropped 2 bases and J dropped 5; count of bases not matched to a gene: 2. CDR3 residues: CASSLSGQGYGYTF. CDR3 bases: TGTGCCAGCAGCTTATCGGGACAGGGGTATGGCTACACCTTC.

This rearrangement joins TRBV27 to TRBJ2-7; D is perhaps TRBD2 (5 bases). Between the trimmed V and J ends, which lost 3 bases and 4 bases, there was a span of 10 bases. There are 13 residues in the CDR3. Germline V gene sequence: CDR1 MNHEY, CDR2 SMNVEV (reference sequence). The CDR3, as DNA: TGTGCCAGCAGTTTGGGCAGCGGTTACGAGCAGTACTTC. Its protein is CASSLGSGYEQYF.